This entry features one TCR beta chain sequence. The antigen this receptor binds is unknown. No per-base quality is available; no much larger clone lies one base away. The immunoSEQ hsTCRB assay version 4, run in survey mode, was used to sequence TCRbeta repertoires from genomic DNA. For TCRbeta sequencing, genomic DNA was diluted to about 9.7 ng/uL, and up to 1 ug was used per sample. As for the original processing: TCRbeta data were analyzed in ImmunoSeq Analyzer 3.0, with diversity computed on productive nucleotide rearrangements. Using the Immunarch R package, lower-bound TCR diversity was estimated with the improved Chao index and clonality was estimated with the Gini coefficient. Nucleotide rearrangements that differed but encoded the same CDR3beta amino acid sequence were counted as separate clonotypes. Differential abundance analysis found TCRbeta sequences that were significantly enriched in antigen-responding cells compared with anti-CD3/anti-CD28-activated cells. TCRs were clustered by predicted peptide-MHC specificity with GLIPH2, both within individual participants and across merged participant data sets. TCRdb holds this immuneACCESS table with in-frame rearrangements only. Some clones are missing; in checked studies, unresolved V genes explain under half, and the rest has no known cause. V and J calls and clone size come straight from that table; D and trimming were deduced from the DNA. For this sample there are roughly 20,000 clones; less than 75% appear just once. Approximately 2% of the sample lies in the top ten.

These data belong to a study of persistence of HIV-infected CD4 T cells (dated by TCRdb to about 2020). For the study in its entirety: The median time the participants had spent on suppressive ART was 7 to 9 years. The clonality of all cells in each sorted population was assessed by TCRbeta sequencing, whereas the clonality of infected cells was assessed by proviral sequencing. Cross-participant TCR cluster analysis included 8 or 9 participants for CMV and 6 or 7 participants for Gag. CMV- and HIV-1 Gag-responding CD4+ T cells were isolated from ART-treated individuals so that antigen-driven clonal expansion of HIV-1-infected cells could be examined. Peripheral blood samples of up to roughly 180 mL were obtained at multiple time points, with the exception of two participants, for whom leukapheresis was performed at a single time point. The investigation overall reported the following: Antigen-responding cells were enriched for degenerate expanded CDR3beta sequences, which suggests convergent selection of CD4+ responses to CMV and Gag. Significantly lower TCRbeta richness was observed in CMV- and Gag-responding cells than in anti-CD3/anti-CD28-responding cells, and higher oligoclonality was observed in CMV-responding cells than in CD3/CD28-stimulated and Gag-responding cells. The study involved few individuals and tested only a limited range of antigens. Because the TCR analyses were done in bulk, restricting them to just the rare CMV-responding cells that actually carried HIV-1 proviruses was not possible. A correlation was observed between TCR oligoclonality and proviral oligoclonality within the same sorted populations.

Its CDR3 holds 14 amino acids, cysteine through phenylalanine. The entry retains the CDR3 DNA only, 42 bases that are in frame from base 1. V is trimmed back by 2 bases and J by 8 bases, and the junction contains 8 bases that no gene match accounts for. From a lookup of the germline V gene, CDR1 and CDR2 are SNHLY and FYNNEI. In the paper's terms, the treatment or condition label means: suppressive antiretroviral therapy. A pool of overlapping 15-mer peptides from HIV-1 Gag, at 1 ug per peptide per mL, was used to stimulate the cells. Sorting of responding CD4+ T cells was based on upregulation of both CD40 ligand and CD69. Participants were HIV-1-infected adults who started suppressive ART during chronic infection. For at least 4 years, participants had undetectable plasma HIV-1 RNA, below 50 copies/mL. To be included, participants needed a CD4+ T cell count above 400 cells/uL and a positive CMV serology. Before stimulation, PBMCs were isolated using density centrifugation and then depleted of CD8+ T cells. For approximately 18 hours, CD8-depleted PBMCs were stimulated with anti-CD28/CD49d costimulation, a CD40-blocking antibody, and enfuvirtide, which was added to prevent new infections. Cell sorting was done on a Beckman Coulter MoFlo Legacy or XDP sorter, and dead cells were excluded with propidium iodide. The QIAamp DNA Mini Kit was used for genomic DNA extraction from samples above one million cells, and the Quick-DNA Microprep Kit was used otherwise.

The sequences come from CD4+ T cells sorted from PBMCs after roughly 18-hour stimulation, collected from a patient who received antiretroviral therapy. The sample's cell subset or site label, decoded: CD40L+CD69+ CD4 T cells responding to HIV-1 Gag peptides. This sequence originates from an adult woman with HIV who was CMV-seropositive. The V and J segments used are TRBV2 and TRBJ1-2, with 7 bases aligning to TRBD1. The CDR3 protein is CASSETGVLGGYTF. Read as DNA, the sequence is TGTGCCAGCAGTGAAACAGGGGTTTTAGGCGGCTACACCTTC.